Reported below is one TCR beta chain. Its antigen remains unknown. The source of the sample is a study of cytomegalovirus exposure and HLA in healthy donors. CDR1 SGHRS and CDR2 YFSETQ come from the germline V gene. There are 16 residues in the CDR3. V lost 5 bases to trimming and J lost 0 bases; unmatched junction nucleotides: 7. Study outcomes and limitations: Association of a missense DCLRE1C variant with TCR beta V- and J-gene trimming was reported in a later analysis.

The study sampled nominally healthy donors, though unrecorded immune exposures were likely. The PCR contained 60 Vbeta and 13 Jbeta primers. Per the study methods: There were around 78 million unique TCR beta chains by a later count, and some 12 million of them were shared. This table comes from immunoSEQ multiplex PCR, and its TCRdb copy is limited to in-frame clones, with some not included. The V and J calls and clone size are taken from that table; D and trimming were inferred from the DNA. In the table there are 100,000 to 120,000 clones, around 80% of which are singletons. The sequencing sample was made of PBMCs. J is TRBJ2-3 and V is TRBV5-1, with 9 nucleotides matching TRBD2. This clonotype was obtained from a man aged 25-45 years in good health and CMV-seronegative. The CDR3 DNA reads TGCGCCAGCAGGGAAGGTCTAGCGGGAAGCACAGATACGCAGTATTTT. It codes for CASREGLAGSTDTQYF.